This T cell receptor beta chain originates from a study of T cell responses to AZD1222 COVID-19 vaccine. Profiled with immunoSEQ multiplex PCR; TCRdb holds only in-frame clones, not every one. The sample shows 100,000 to 120,000 clones, around nine tenths of them seen only once. Germline CDR1 reads SGDLS; CDR2 reads YYNGEE. The V end lost 0 bases, the J end lost 0 bases, and 10 bases lay between the germline ends. The CDR3 contains 16 residues. This specimen consisted of peripheral blood, obtained 28 days after the second AZD1222 dose. The sequence was collected from an adult who received the AZD1222 COVID-19 vaccine. The rearrangement links TRBV9 to TRBJ2-1; no clear D gene. CDR3 coding DNA: TGTGCCAGCAGCGTAGTAGGGATCAGCTCCTACAATGAGCAGTTCTTC. Translated: CASSVVGISSYNEQFF.